This TCR beta chain was sequenced in a study of shared clonotypes between healthy human individuals. Genomic DNA came from 100 million or so PBMCs in unsorted samples. Deep was the level used in running the assay. The replicate PCRs on unsorted PBMC were given 250 to 300 ng DNA, which is tens of thousands of T cell genomes. Sequencing was performed with immunoSEQ multiplex PCR; in TCRdb, only in-frame clones are kept and a portion is missing. Found here are 450,000 to 500,000 clones, 70% to 80% of them singletons; the top ten hold 10% to 15%. The CDR3 consists of 17 residues. Sequencing was carried out using PBMCs. The chain is built from TRBV21-1 and TRBJ2-1; the tabulated D call, TRBD2, remains unverified against the DNA. TRBV21-1 is a pseudogene. This clonotype originated in a middle-aged woman in good health. Some clones in this sample may be carry-over from other donors' samples. In DNA form, the CDR3 reads TGTGCCAGCAGCAAGGGACTAGCGGGAGCAAGGGGGAATGAGCAGTTCTTC. Residues: CASSKGLAGARGNEQFF.